The 9 T cell receptor beta chains reported below all come from one sample, sequenced in a study of cytomegalovirus exposure and HLA in healthy donors. 60 Vbeta and 13 Jbeta primers were used in PCR. Measured with immunoSEQ multiplex PCR; TCRdb has only the in-frame clones, and not every one. The sample has around 150,000 clones, roughly 68% seen once. Sequencing was carried out using PBMCs. These receptors originate from a man aged 25 to 40 in good health and CMV-seropositive.

The chain employs TRBV30 and TRBJ2-1, with TRBD1 identical over 7 bases. This CDR3 region has 12 residues. J lost 7 bases, V lost 7 bases, and 7 bases had no gene match. Looked up from germline, CDR1 is GTSNPN and CDR2 is SVGIG (reference sequence). In nucleotides, the CDR3 is TGTGCCTTTAGGACCAGGGGGAATGAGCAGTTCTTC. It translates to CAFRTRGNEQFF.

The chain couples TRBV5-5 to TRBJ1-5, with D possibly matching TRBD1 (5 bases). The CDR3 loop spans 15 amino acids. The germline V gene has CDR1 SGHKS and CDR2 YYEKEE (reference sequence). Trimming took 4 bases from V and 2 from J, leaving 13 bases between them. The DNA of the CDR3 is TGTGCCAGCAGCCCGGGACTTGGGGGCAATCAGCCCCAGCATTTT. Protein: CASSPGLGGNQPQHF.

The sample holds a few counts of this clone. This chain connects TRBV5-4 to TRBJ2-6; no firm D call. V was pared by 2 bases and J by 0 bases, with 3 bases between. Germline values: CDR1 SGHNT, CDR2 YYREEE (reference sequence). The CDR3 is made up of 14 amino acids. Here the CDR3 reads CASSFSSGANVLTF. The CDR3, as DNA: TGTGCCAGCAGCTTCAGCTCTGGGGCCAACGTCCTGACTTTC.

V usage is TRBV27 and J usage is TRBJ1-2; 11 bases line up with TRBD1. Germline V gene sequence: CDR1 MNHEY, CDR2 SMNVEV (reference sequence). This CDR3 is 15 amino acids long. Germline trimming cut 4 bases from V and 8 bases from J; bases unmatched to any gene: 9. The CDR3 sequence: CASSSLDRGPGGYTF. The CDR3 bases are TGTGCCAGCAGTTCACTGGACAGGGGGCCGGGAGGCTACACCTTC.

This clone was seen once. This chain connects TRBV28 to TRBJ2-1, with 8 bases lining up with TRBD2. Unmatched junction bases numbered 11, after V lost 6 bases and J lost 10 bases. The CDR3 totals 14 residues. CDR1 and CDR2 from the germline V gene are MDHEN and SYDVKM. CDR3 protein: CASRSGTRSKEQFF. In DNA, the CDR3 is TGTGCCAGCAGATCCGGGACTAGAAGTAAAGAGCAGTTCTTC.

This clone was detected only a few times. J is TRBJ2-4 and V is TRBV6-1, with D perhaps TRBD2 (5 bases). V dropped 3 bases and J dropped 2 bases, with 11 bases sitting between them. CDR3 length: 15 amino acids. The germline gives CDR1 MNHNS, CDR2 SASEGT. DNA for the CDR3: TGTGCCAGCAGTGACGATCGGGGTACCAAAAACATTCAGTACTTC. This translates into CASSDDRGTKNIQYF.

This clone was counted a few times. The chain uses TRBV6-6 and TRBJ1-2; D perhaps matches TRBD1 (5 bases). The germline V and J ends were trimmed by 4 bases and 4 bases, with 7 bases remaining between them. This CDR3 region has 12 residues. CDR1 is MNHNY and CDR2 is SVGAGI in the germline V gene (reference sequence). CDR3 residues: CASSLTVYGYTF. For the CDR3, the DNA is TGTGCCAGCAGTTTGACAGTCTATGGCTACACCTTC.

The chain combines TRBV14 with TRBJ1-1, with TRBD1 as a possible D gene (6 bases). The CDR3 contains 15 residues. In germline, CDR1 is SGHDN, CDR2 FVKESK. V gave up 0 bases and J gave up 3 bases, with 11 bases separating them. The DNA for the CDR3 is TGTGCCAGCAGCCAAGACGGGGAGGGGGACACTGAAGCTTTCTTT. Translation: CASSQDGEGDTEAFF.

The chain employs TRBV4-1 and TRBJ2-7; perhaps TRBD1 as D (6 bases). The CDR3 contains 16 residues. Deletions cut 0 bases from V and 12 bases from J, with 24 bases between. Germline assignment: CDR1 MGHRA and CDR2 YSYEKL. The CDR3 region is CASSQDSVRGTQVRYF. For the CDR3, the DNA is TGCGCCAGCAGCCAAGATTCCGTAAGGGGGACCCAGGTTCGGTACTTC.